The 18 T cell receptor beta chains reported below all come from one sample, sequenced in a study of T cell repertoires in cytomegalovirus infection. Their recognized antigens are unknown. TCRdb reprocessed the reads with MiXCR, giving one entry per CDR3 protein. Of roughly 990,000 distinct CDR3 sequences in the sample, less than 35% are singletons; the top ten hold around an eighth. Sequences were derived from cultured CD8+ T cells from PBMCs, sampled from culture after CMV antigen stimulation. These receptors all stem from a human donor in good health (CMV status not recorded). Some clones in this sample may be carry-over from other donors' samples.

The chain combines TRBV24-1 with TRBJ2-2, with 9 bases fitting TRBD1. After removal of 4 bases from V and 6 bases from J, the junction contained 5 bases not matched to a gene. There are 15 residues in the CDR3. The germline V gene encodes CDR1 KGHDR and CDR2 SFDVKD. The CDR3, as DNA: TGTGCCACCAGTGAAACAGGGGGCGCCCCCGGGGAGCTGTTTTTT. The encoded protein is CATSETGGAPGELFF.

In its sample, this clonotype was seen many times. The DNA of the CDR3 is TGTGCCAGCAGCCAAGTCGGGGGGGAAAGTGAGCAGTTCTTC. It is translated as CASSQVGGESEQFF. The chain couples TRBV4-2 to TRBJ2-1; 8 nucleotides align to TRBD2. This CDR3 region has 14 residues. The J segment lost 9 bases and the V segment lost 1 base, leaving 5 bases of the junction unmatched. Germline CDR1 LGHNA, CDR2 YNFKEQ.

This clonotype occurred many times. The rearrangement uses TRBV7-2 and TRBJ2-3; the D gene is possibly TRBD2 (6 bases). Germline V gene lookup returns CDR1 SGHTA and CDR2 FQGNSA. V dropped 1 base and J dropped 4 bases, with 6 bases sitting between them. This CDR3 is 13 amino acids long. The CDR3 region has the DNA TGTGCCAGCAGCTTAGGGGGGGCAGATACGCAGTATTTT. Its protein is CASSLGGADTQYF.

This chain links TRBV5-4 with TRBJ1-2; D gene unclear. Deletions cut 6 bases from V and 4 bases from J, with 13 bases between. Germline V gives CDR1 SGHNT, CDR2 YYREEE (reference sequence). The CDR3 extends over 13 amino acids. CDR3 protein: CASTAETLYGYTF. The CDR3, as DNA: TGTGCCAGCACGGCGGAGACCCTCTATGGCTACACCTTC.

This clonotype was picked up a small number of times. The V and J genes are TRBV5-4 and TRBJ2-5, with D perhaps matching TRBD2 (5 bases). V lost 4 bases, J lost 5 bases, and 21 bases lay in between. Germline V gene data show CDR1 as SGHNT and CDR2 as YYREEE (reference sequence). This CDR3 is 16 amino acids long. CDR3 sequence (DNA): TGTGCCAGCAGCGGCGAGGCCGCCGGGATGTGGGAGACCCAGTACTTC. Translation: CASSGEAAGMWETQYF.

There are a few counts of this clonotype. The rearrangement links TRBV5-8 to TRBJ1-5, with D uncertain. This CDR3 is built from 15 residues. The germline gives CDR1 SGHTS, CDR2 YDEGEE. V shed 1 base and J shed 6 bases, with 14 bases lying between them. The DNA of the CDR3 is TGTGCCAGCAGCTTGAGGGTGGCAGGAGGTCAGCCCCAGCATTTT. Amino acids: CASSLRVAGGQPQHF.

This clonotype turned up a few times. The V gene is TRBV7-9, the J gene TRBJ1-1; 7 bases map to TRBD1. J lost 7 bases, V lost 5 bases, and 7 bases had no gene match. The CDR3 has 13 residues. Germline assignment: CDR1 SEHNR and CDR2 FQNEAQ (reference sequence). CDR3 DNA sequence: TGTGCCAGCAGCCCCCGGACAGGCAATGAAGCTTTCTTT. Translated: CASSPRTGNEAFF.

This chain joins TRBV15 and TRBJ1-1, with TRBD1 as a possible D gene (5 bases). Germline V gives CDR1 LNHNV, CDR2 YYDKDF (reference sequence). The CDR3 is made up of 11 amino acids. The V end was cut by 1 base, the J end by 9 bases, with 6 bases between. Written as DNA, the CDR3 is TGTGCCACCAGCAGAGGGGACCAAGCTTTCTTT. Its translation is CATSRGDQAFF.

This clonotype was counted many times. The V gene is TRBV7-9, the J gene TRBJ2-1, with TRBD2 matching 9 bases. The CDR3 sequence is 14 residues long. V shed 9 bases and J 7 bases; nucleotides not matched to a gene: 10. Per the germline V gene, CDR1 is SEHNR and CDR2 is FQNEAQ (reference sequence). CDR3 DNA sequence: TGTGCCAGTGTGAGGCGGGGGGGCCTTAATGAGCAGTTCTTC. This gives the protein CASVRRGGLNEQFF.

This rearrangement joins TRBV7-6 to TRBJ1-2, with D unclear. Trimming took 5 bases from V and 0 from J, leaving 16 bases between them. The CDR3 runs 16 residues. Germline CDR1 is SGHVS and CDR2 is FNYEAQ. CDR3 DNA sequence: TGTGCCAGCAGCCCCGACCACATGGTAGCTAACTATGGCTACACCTTC. Its translation is CASSPDHMVANYGYTF.

This clonotype occurred a few times. DNA for the CDR3: TGTGCCAGCAGCCAAGGGGGGAACTACGAGCAGTACGTC. Encoded protein: CASSQGGNYEQYV. The chain combines TRBV6-2 or TRBV6-3 with TRBJ2-7; D may match TRBD1 or TRBD2 (6 bases each). The germline V and J ends were trimmed by 6 bases and 3 bases, with 12 bases remaining between them. CDR3 length equals 13 residues. CDR1 is MNHEY and CDR2 is SVGEGT in the germline V gene.

This clonotype was observed once. This may be a read error: a much more frequent sequence differs by one nucleotide. The V call is TRBV7-8, the J call TRBJ1-1; no firm D call. The germline V gene encodes CDR1 SGHVS and CDR2 FQNEAQ. The CDR3 runs 14 residues. CDR3 sequence: CANSAKSLVTEAFF. CDR3 bases: TGTGCCAACAGCGCGAAATCACTGGTCACTGAAGCTTTCTTT.

This chain links TRBV10-2 with TRBJ2-1; 12 positions agree with TRBD2. Germline CDR1 WSHSY, CDR2 SAAADI. The trim removed 2 bases at V and 1 base at J, leaving 12 bases unmatched. This CDR3 comprises 20 residues. CDR3 sequence reads: CASSEGSSSGGARSYNEQFF. DNA of the CDR3: TGCGCCAGCAGTGAGGGGTCTTCTAGCGGGGGGGCCAGGTCCTACAATGAGCAGTTCTTC.

The CDR3, as DNA: TGCAGCGTTGATAGGACAGCGGATATCGCTGAAGCTTTCTTT. Encoded protein: CSVDRTADIAEAFF. The chain combines TRBV29-1 with TRBJ1-1; a weak D match, TRBD1 (6 bases). The V end lost 3 bases, the J end lost 6 bases, and 17 bases lay between the germline ends. The CDR3 spans 14 residues. From germline, CDR1 is SQVTM and CDR2 ANQGSEA.

This clonotype was seen many times. The chain joins TRBV7-2 to TRBJ1-6, with unresolved D. The CDR3 loop spans 17 amino acids. CDR1 is SGHTA, CDR2 FQGNSA, per germline. Trimming shortened V by 0 bases and J by 0 bases, and 9 bases separated the two germline ends. The CDR3 nucleotides read TGTGCCAGCAGCTTAGCGGGATGGAGCTCCTATAATTCACCCCTCCACTTT. Translation: CASSLAGWSSYNSPLHF. The full variable domain, rest sourced from reference TRBV7-2 and TRBJ1-6, is GAGVSQSPSNKVTEKGKDVELRCDPISGHTALYWYRQSLGQGLEFLIYFQGNSAPDKSGLPSDRFSAERTGGSVSTLTIQRTQQEDSAVYLCASSLAGWSSYNSPLHFGNGTRLTVT.

The table lists this clonotype with a few counts. The chain employs TRBV10-3 and TRBJ2-6, with D uncertain. This CDR3 contains 14 residues. Germline lookup yields CDR1 ENHRY and CDR2 SYGVKD. With 8 bases removed from V and 1 base from J, the gap between germline ends came to 9 bases. The CDR3 protein is CAIGVLSGANVLTF. DNA for the CDR3: TGTGCCATCGGAGTGTTATCTGGGGCCAACGTCCTGACTTTC.

This clonotype was counted between two and nine times. The J gene is TRBJ1-1, the V gene TRBV7-9; no clear D. The germline V gene has CDR1 SEHNR and CDR2 FQNEAQ (reference sequence). Deletions cut 1 base from V and 5 bases from J, with 14 bases between. The CDR3 sequence is 15 residues long. CDR3 coding DNA: TGTGCCAGCAGCTTAGAAGGCTTTGTGGGGACTGAAGCTTTCTTT. Encoded protein: CASSLEGFVGTEAFF. The whole variable domain, remainder taken from reference TRBV7-9 and TRBJ1-1, is DTGVSQNPRHKITKRGQNVTFRCDPISEHNRLYWYRQTLGQGPEFLTYFQNEAQLEKSRLLSDRFSAERPKGSFSTLEIQRTEQGDSAMYLCASSLEGFVGTEAFFGQGTRLTVV.

The V and J genes are TRBV29-1 and TRBJ1-1, with 10 positions matching TRBD1. The germline V gene has CDR1 SQVTM and CDR2 ANQGSEA. The CDR3 length is 13 residues. Trimming took 6 bases from V and 4 from J; bases not matched to a gene: 5. In DNA form, the CDR3 reads TGCAGCGTGGGACAGGGGCTGGGCACTGAAGCTTTCTTT. Translating it yields CSVGQGLGTEAFF.